One sample yielded the 28 T cell receptor beta chains listed below, sequenced in a study of blood T cell repertoires in COVID-19. Sequencing used immunoSEQ multiplex PCR; TCRdb keeps in-frame clones, though not all of them. In the table there are approximately 300,000 clones, about 82% of which are singletons. Sequences were obtained from peripheral blood. The receptors shown here come from a woman aged 45 to 65 with acute or convalescent COVID-19.

This chain links TRBV7-9 with TRBJ2-3, with TRBD2 matching 9 bases. This CDR3 has 16 residues. Germline V lookup: CDR1 SEHNR, CDR2 FQNEAQ (reference sequence). Losses at the gene ends were 2 bases for V and 4 bases for J; bases not matched to a gene: 7. Written as DNA, the CDR3 is TGTGCCAGCAGCTTATGGGGTAGCGGGAGCTCAGATACGCAGTATTTT. Amino acids: CASSLWGSGSSDTQYF.

The rearrangement joins TRBV24-1 to TRBJ2-3; 16 nucleotides line up with TRBD2. From germline, CDR1 is KGHDR and CDR2 SFDVKD. V was clipped by 5 bases and J by 0 bases; unmatched bases: 10. This CDR3 region has 20 residues. The CDR3 is CATSARRGLAGGTSTDTQYF. The CDR3, as DNA: TGTGCCACCAGTGCCCGCCGGGGACTAGCGGGAGGGACTAGCACAGATACGCAGTATTTT.

This clone was counted a single time. This sequence joins TRBV27 and TRBJ2-1; 9 bases fit TRBD2. Germline V lookup: CDR1 MNHEY, CDR2 SMNVEV (reference sequence). Unmatched junction bases numbered 11, after V lost 6 bases and J lost 2 bases. The CDR3 consists of 17 residues. CDR3 residues: CASRTLWREGPYNEQFF. As DNA, the CDR3 is TGTGCCAGCAGAACCCTCTGGCGGGAGGGCCCCTACAATGAGCAGTTCTTC.

V is TRBV2 and J is TRBJ1-4; D remains unclear. The CDR3 spans 14 residues. V lost 3 bases, J lost 2 bases, and 7 bases lay in between. Per the germline V gene, CDR1 is SNHLY and CDR2 is FYNNEI. CDR3 sequence: CASSDPGTNEKLFF. The CDR3 DNA sequence: TGTGCCAGCAGTGACCCAGGTACTAATGAAAAACTGTTTTTT.

This clone was observed a single time. The rearrangement links TRBV5-1 to TRBJ2-5, with 8 bases that match TRBD1. Unmatched junction bases numbered 2, after V lost 1 base and J lost 0 bases. Germline lookup yields CDR1 SGHRS and CDR2 YFSETQ. CDR3 size: 15 residues. The CDR3: CASSLMDRDQETQYF. The CDR3 nucleotides are TGCGCCAGCAGCTTGATGGACAGGGACCAAGAGACCCAGTACTTC.

The chain has TRBV30 and TRBJ2-1; D gene ambiguous. CDR3 length: 14 residues. The germline V gene encodes CDR1 GTSNPN and CDR2 SVGIG (reference sequence). Trimming shortened V by 5 bases and J by 0 bases, and 11 bases separated the two germline ends. CDR3 nucleotide sequence: TGTGCCTGGCGACTTTCCAGCTCCTACAATGAGCAGTTCTTC. Amino acids: CAWRLSSSYNEQFF.

The chain is built from TRBV5-1 and TRBJ2-7; a possible D gene is TRBD2 (5 bases). The germline V and J ends were trimmed by 3 bases and 2 bases, with 6 bases remaining between them. The CDR3 has 12 amino acids. The germline V gene has CDR1 SGHRS and CDR2 YFSETQ. The DNA for the CDR3 is TGCGCCAGCAGCTCCGGGACCTACGAGCAGTACTTC. It is translated as CASSSGTYEQYF.

The chain couples TRBV6-2 or TRBV6-3 to TRBJ2-7; 10 bases are shared with TRBD2. CDR3 length equals 15 residues. The trim removed 4 bases at V and 0 bases at J, leaving 3 bases unmatched. CDR1 and CDR2 from the germline V gene are MNHEY and SVGEGT. CDR3 loop: CASSSRTSGSYEQYF. In nucleotides, the CDR3 is TGTGCCAGCAGTTCAAGGACTAGCGGCTCCTACGAGCAGTACTTC.

This CDR3 reads CASSVVGQYTEAFF. Here the CDR3 DNA reads TGTGCCAGCAGCGTCGTTGGGCAGTACACTGAAGCTTTCTTT. The chain joins TRBV9 to TRBJ1-1; D is uncertain. V lost 2 bases and J 3 bases, leaving 11 bases between the germline ends. The CDR3 is 14 residues long. Germline CDR1 and CDR2: SGDLS and YYNGEE.

In regard to this clone: At one of its ends the junction is not consistent with the germline gene, which may arise from a read error. The chain couples TRBV28 to TRBJ1-6, with 7 bases that match TRBD1. This CDR3 is built from 14 residues. CDR1 and CDR2 from the germline V gene are MDHEN and SYDVKM. CDR3 bases: TGTGCCAGCACCCCAGGACAGGTATCTTCATCCCTCCACTTT. Protein: CASTPGQVSSSLHF.

The rearrangement links TRBV20-1 to TRBJ1-2; D remains ambiguous. Trimming stripped 3 bases from V and 2 bases from J, with 7 bases between. The CDR3 contains 12 residues. Germline values: CDR1 DFQATT, CDR2 SNEGSKA (reference sequence). The CDR3 DNA is TGCAGTGCTAGTACAGAAAACTATGGCTACACCTTC. The encoded protein is CSASTENYGYTF.

The CDR3 sequence: CATSDGGRDEQYF. The CDR3 nucleotides are TGTGCCACCTCGGACGGGGGAAGAGACGAGCAGTACTTC. The J gene is TRBJ2-7, the V gene TRBV10-3; a possible D gene is TRBD2 (6 bases). The CDR3 is made up of 13 amino acids. Deletions cut 10 bases from V and 5 bases from J, with 18 bases between. The germline V gene encodes CDR1 ENHRY and CDR2 SYGVKD.

The rearrangement links TRBV3-1 (or the pseudogene TRBV3-2) to TRBJ1-1; TRBD1 agrees at 8 bases. V gave up 3 bases and J gave up 0 bases; unmatched junction bases: 3. Germline lookup yields CDR1 LGHDT and CDR2 YNNKEL (reference sequence). The CDR3 consists of 15 residues. The CDR3 sequence: CASSHGQGMNTEAFF. DNA of the CDR3: TGTGCCAGCAGCCACGGACAGGGAATGAACACTGAAGCTTTCTTT.

The rearrangement uses TRBV27 and TRBJ1-5; D perhaps matches TRBD1 (5 bases). This CDR3 has 17 residues. Germline CDR1 is MNHEY and CDR2 is SMNVEV (reference sequence). Between the trimmed V and J ends, which lost 7 bases and 0 bases, there was a span of 19 bases. CDR3 bases: TGTGCCAGCACGCCCCGGGGGGGGTACAATAGCAATCAGCCCCAGCATTTT. Amino acids: CASTPRGGYNSNQPQHF.

The genes are TRBV4-3 and TRBJ2-7, with D maybe TRBD1 (8 bases). With 2 bases removed from V and 1 base from J, the gap between germline ends came to 21 bases. The CDR3 spans 18 residues. CDR1 LGHNA and CDR2 YSLEER come from the germline V gene. The CDR3 nucleotides are TGCGCCAGCAGCCAAAGTCTTTTTTACAGGGGGGGGTCCTACGAGCAGTACTTC. It translates to CASSQSLFYRGGSYEQYF.

The chain employs TRBV3-1 (or the pseudogene TRBV3-2) and TRBJ2-1; 7 positions agree with TRBD2. The germline V gene has CDR1 LGHDT and CDR2 YNNKEL (reference sequence). The CDR3 consists of 21 residues. V shed 0 bases, J shed 0 bases, and the junction held 17 bases outside the gene matches. The chain's CDR3 is CASSQDQAGVVTPISYNEQFF. DNA of the CDR3: TGTGCCAGCAGCCAAGATCAGGCGGGAGTGGTAACCCCGATCTCCTACAATGAGCAGTTCTTC.

The genes are TRBV5-4 and TRBJ1-6; tentatively, D is TRBD1 (5 bases). Germline V gene lookup returns CDR1 SGHNT and CDR2 YYREEE (reference sequence). V was shortened by 0 bases and J by 7 bases, with 11 bases between the two germline ends. The CDR3 is 15 amino acids. The CDR3 DNA reads as TGTGCCAGCAGCTTGGGCGCCAGGGTCAATTCACCCCTCCACTTT. Its protein product is CASSLGARVNSPLHF. The entire variable domain, with the rest obtained from reference TRBV5-4 and TRBJ1-6, is as follows: ETGVTQSPTHLIKTRGQQVTLRCSSQSGHNTVSWYQQALGQGPQFIFQYYREEENGRGNFPPRFSGLQFPNYSSELNVNALELDDSALYLCASSLGARVNSPLHFGNGTRLTVT.

The genes are TRBV7-2 and TRBJ2-3; a weak D match, TRBD2 (5 bases). There are 15 residues in the CDR3. V gave up 3 bases and J gave up 4 bases, with 14 bases separating them. Per germline, CDR1 SGHTA and CDR2 FQGNSA. CDR3 sequence reads: CASSLARWGADTQYF. CDR3 bases: TGTGCCAGCAGCTTGGCGAGGTGGGGAGCAGATACGCAGTATTTT.

The chain combines TRBV5-4 with TRBJ1-2, with unresolved D. Deletions cut 2 bases from V and 5 bases from J, with 10 bases between. The CDR3 has 13 amino acids. Germline assignment: CDR1 SGHNT and CDR2 YYREEE (reference sequence). Written as DNA, the CDR3 is TGTGCCAGCAGCTTATCACAGAAGTATGGCTACACCTTC. It specifies CASSLSQKYGYTF.

The rearrangement links TRBV5-1 to TRBJ1-1; D is possibly TRBD1 (6 bases). V was trimmed by 0 bases and J by 10 bases, leaving 13 bases between them. The V gene's germline CDR1 is SGHRS and CDR2 YFSETQ. The CDR3 has 13 amino acids. CDR3 protein: CASSLGPLQGAFF. The CDR3 DNA is TGCGCCAGCAGCTTGGGGCCACTACAGGGAGCTTTCTTT.

The chain employs TRBV10-3 and TRBJ1-1, with a tentative D call TRBD1 (5 bases). This CDR3 contains 14 residues. V lost 6 bases to trimming and J lost 2 bases, with 13 bases between them. CDR1 and CDR2 from the germline V gene are ENHRY and SYGVKD. CDR3 loop: CAIREDRLNTEAFF. For the CDR3, the DNA is TGTGCCATCAGAGAAGACAGATTAAACACTGAAGCTTTCTTT.

The rearrangement uses TRBV2 and TRBJ2-7; 8 nucleotides align to TRBD1. V lost 4 bases and J lost 1; bases outside the gene matches: 3. Per the germline V gene, CDR1 is SNHLY and CDR2 is FYNNEI. The CDR3 contains 14 residues. CDR3 nucleotide sequence: TGTGCCAGCAGTGGGACAGGGTCTTCCTACGAGCAGTACTTC. Its translation: CASSGTGSSYEQYF.

The chain has TRBV3-1 (or the pseudogene TRBV3-2) and TRBJ2-5; TRBD1 might be the D (5 bases). The germline gives CDR1 LGHDT, CDR2 YNNKEL (reference sequence). Between the trimmed V and J ends, which lost 1 base and 5 bases, there was a span of 14 bases. This CDR3 region has 15 residues. CDR3 coding DNA: TGTGCCAGCAGCCAAGGCCGAGACAGTGCGGAGACCCAGTACTTC. Translated: CASSQGRDSAETQYF.

Concerning this clone itself: Other DNA sequences in this sample translate to the same CDR3. The rearrangement uses TRBV24-1 and TRBJ2-1; D might be TRBD2 (5 bases). The V gene lost 3 bases and the J gene lost 0 bases, with 11 bases spanning the gap. The V gene's germline CDR1 is KGHDR and CDR2 SFDVKD. The CDR3 length is 16 residues. The CDR3 here is CATSDPSGSSYNEQFF. DNA for the CDR3: TGTGCCACCAGTGATCCCTCGGGGAGCTCCTACAATGAGCAGTTCTTC.

The chain joins TRBV2 to TRBJ1-4; D unresolved. The germline V gene encodes CDR1 SNHLY and CDR2 FYNNEI. Trimming shortened V by 3 bases and J by 0 bases, and 8 bases separated the two germline ends. The CDR3 extends over 15 amino acids. The CDR3 region is CASSDLRTTNEKLFF. The DNA of the CDR3 is TGTGCCAGCAGTGACCTCAGGACAACTAATGAAAAACTGTTTTTT.

The CDR3 region has the DNA TGTGCCAGCTCACCTTCGCAGGGTACCTACGAGCAGTACTTC. As protein: CASSPSQGTYEQYF. This chain uses TRBV18 with TRBJ2-7, with D maybe TRBD1 (5 bases). The CDR3 runs 14 residues. Germline V gives CDR1 KGHSH, CDR2 LQKENI. V dropped 3 bases and J dropped 2 bases, with 11 bases sitting between them. Full variable domain (remainder filled in from reference TRBV18 and TRBJ2-7): NAGVMQNPRHLVRRRGQEARLRCSPMKGHSHVYWYRQLPEEGLKFMVYLQKENIIDESGMPKERFSAEFPKEGPSILRIQQVVRGDSAAYFCASSPSQGTYEQYFGPGTRLTVT.

V and J are TRBV18 and TRBJ1-4, with D uncertain. Germline assignment: CDR1 KGHSH and CDR2 LQKENI. Trimming removed 2 bases at V and 8 bases at J, with 12 bases between. This CDR3 region has 14 residues. CDR3 coding DNA: TGTGCCAGCTCACCAGCTCGAACAGTAGAAAAACTGTTTTTT. As protein: CASSPARTVEKLFF.

This clone has just a few counts. This sequence joins TRBV7-8 and TRBJ2-2, with D perhaps TRBD2 (6 bases). The germline CDR1 and CDR2 sequences are SGHVS and FQNEAQ. CDR3 length: 15 residues. The ends were cut back, 10 bases at V and 2 bases at J, with 17 bases in the middle. The CDR3 region has the DNA TGTGCCATCTTTTTCGGCGGGGTTAACACCGGGGAGCTGTTTTTT. Protein sequence: CAIFFGGVNTGELFF.